The clone carrying this T cell receptor beta chain was picked up many times. Its specificity is unknown. The authors prepared the TCRbeta library with unique molecular identifiers. TCRdb re-called the PCR reads through MiXCR, storing one row per CDR3 protein. The table shows a few hundred thousand distinct CDR3 sequences, with approximately 12% occurring only once. This entry comes from a study of T-cell reconstitution after alpha-beta-depleted transplantation in children. Whole-study results and caveats: Newly produced T cells mostly accounted for T-cell counts and diversity one year post-transplant. Expanded clones from the graft, numbering several hundred, reportedly supplied alpha-beta T cells about two months after transplant. Several patients had high TCRbeta diversity at day 60; it came from surviving recipient T cells and thymic progenitors.

Germline V gene sequence: CDR1 MNHEY, CDR2 SMNVEV (reference sequence). Trimming removed 5 bases from V and 3 bases from J, with 10 bases in between. The CDR3 runs 13 residues. The receptor comes from a male patient younger than 18 who had a stem cell transplant for acute myeloid leukemia, so the T cells may come from the graft donor. The chain employs TRBV27 and TRBJ1-2; perhaps TRBD1 as D (5 bases). The specimen comprised PBMCs, mostly from graft donor cells, sampled 360 days after TCRalphabeta/CD19-depleted stem cell transplant. CDR3 protein: CASSPRGDYGYTF. The CDR3 DNA reads as TGTGCCAGCAGTCCTCGGGGGGACTATGGCTACACCTTC.